This T cell receptor beta chain was sequenced for a study of STAT5B mutations in CD4+ large granular lymphocyte leukemia (dated by TCRdb to between 2021 and 2022). Regarding the research as a whole: Among the healthy controls, the CDR3 'QG' motif was associated with a particular HLA allele. TCRbeta repertoires of CD4+ T-cell large granular lymphocyte leukemia patients were compared with those of healthy blood donors. Flow cytometry on FACSCanto II or FACSVerse confirmed that purified fractions exceeded 95% purity among lymphocytes. What the authors observed across the whole study: Main leukemic clonotypes were private to each patient, although roughly 26% of the main leukemic clonotypes were found at low frequency in the non-leukemic repertoires of other patients. Compared with healthy CD4+ repertoires, CD4-sorted patient repertoires appeared more clonal, and this difference remained even after the putative leukemic clones were removed. The data were not HLA-matched, and the relatively small sample size could explain the higher clonality seen in CD4+ compared with CD8+ T-LGLL. TRBV06-family usage was enriched among the top patient clones (8/27) compared with healthy controls (2/35).

A word on this clone: Its recognized antigen is unknown. Base quality data are lacking; no much larger clone is found one base away.

The V and J ends are trimmed by 6 bases and 0 bases, leaving 17 bases between them. The germline V gene supplies CDR1 MRHNA and CDR2 SNTAGT. Reading from cysteine to phenylalanine, the CDR3 counts 16 amino acids. Only the CDR3 DNA is retained, 48 bases long and in frame from the first base. The immunoSEQ assay at survey resolution was applied to genomic DNA for sequencing of TCRbeta rearrangements. In the paper's pipeline: In the TCR sequencing data, the smallest productive clonotype frequency that could be detected was 2.59 x 10-5. Only productive TCRbeta rearrangements, defined as complete and in-frame sequences, were included in the analyses. Clonality for each sample was calculated as Simpson clonality in the immunoSEQ Analyzer version 3.0. Based on frequency, clones were grouped as very rare, small, medium, large (1-20%) or hyperexpanded (>20%). OLGA 1.2.3 estimated generation probabilities, VDJtools produced V-gene circos plots, VDJdb was queried for specificities, and GLIPH identified CDR3 motifs. The immuneACCESS repertoire file appears here via TCRdb, limited to in-frame rearrangements. These files lack a portion of the clones; in checked studies, under half of the deficit traces to unresolved V genes, and the cause of the others is not known. For V, J and clone size, that table is used; D and trimming come from the DNA. Present in this sample are over 25,000 clones, roughly 80% of which were seen just once. The ten largest clones add up to 4% to 5.5% of the sample.

The healthy controls were 30 to 45 blood donors, and the buffy coats of these donors were supplied by the Finnish Red Cross blood service. All TCR-sequenced material derived from peripheral blood: patient blood samples and healthy donor buffy coats. Ficoll-Hypaque gradient centrifugation was used to isolate peripheral blood mononuclear cells. CD4+ cells were purified magnetically from the buffy coats of healthy controls. The Gentra Puregene Cell and Tissue kit was used for genomic DNA extraction, and quantification was performed on a Qubit 2.0 fluorometer. The sequence joins TRBV6-4 to TRBJ1-2; the D gene assignment is ambiguous. The origin of this receptor is a human donor in good health. The material sequenced was CD4+ T cells from blood buffy coats. The CDR3 region: CASSRPDPPSNYGYTF. In nucleotides, the sequence is TGTGCCAGCAGCCGCCCAGATCCCCCTTCTAACTATGGCTACACCTTC.